The 27 T cell receptor beta chains below all came from one sample that was sequenced in a study of blood T cell repertoires in COVID-19. Produced via immunoSEQ multiplex PCR; TCRdb's table is partial and in-frame only. Among around 180,000 clones listed, 70% to 90% were seen once. The sequenced material came from peripheral blood. All receptors derive from a woman aged 25-40 years with active or convalescent COVID-19.

Here the CDR3 reads CATSAGQYYGYTF. Written as DNA, the CDR3 is TGTGCCACCAGTGCGGGACAATACTATGGCTACACCTTC. J is TRBJ1-2 and V is TRBV24-1; possible D gene TRBD1, 6 bases. V lost 5 bases to trimming and J lost 3 bases, with 9 bases between them. The CDR3 totals 13 residues. The V gene's germline CDR1 is KGHDR and CDR2 SFDVKD.

This rearrangement joins TRBV7-6 to TRBJ2-5, with TRBD1 matching over 8 bases. This CDR3 is 14 amino acids long. Unmatched junction bases numbered 6, after V lost 7 bases and J lost 2 bases. CDR1 is SGHVS, CDR2 FNYEAQ, per germline. CDR3 loop: CASTGTGLQETQYF. CDR3 DNA sequence: TGTGCCAGCACAGGGACAGGCCTTCAAGAGACCCAGTACTTC.

In its sample, this clone was seen a few times. CDR3 sequence reads: CASSLASASTDTQYF. The DNA for the CDR3 is TGTGCCAGCAGTCTTGCTAGCGCTAGCACAGATACGCAGTATTTT. The V and J genes are TRBV6-4 and TRBJ2-3, with a possible D match to TRBD2 (6 bases). Germline-derived CDR1 and CDR2 are MRHNA and SNTAGT. V was trimmed by 5 bases and J by 0 bases, leaving 12 bases between them. The CDR3 has 15 residues.

The J gene is TRBJ1-2, the V gene TRBV9; D unclear. Trimming shortened V by 0 bases and J by 6 bases, and 9 bases separated the two germline ends. CDR1 and CDR2 from the germline V gene are SGDLS and YYNGEE. The CDR3 extends over 13 amino acids. The CDR3 protein is CASSVATRDGYTF. In nucleotides, the CDR3 is TGTGCCAGCAGCGTAGCTACGAGGGATGGCTACACCTTC.

The J gene is TRBJ2-5, the V gene TRBV4-1; TRBD2 matches at 11 bases. Germline V gene lookup returns CDR1 MGHRA and CDR2 YSYEKL. The CDR3 consists of 18 residues. J gave up 7 bases and V 1 base, and 14 bases lay outside the gene matches. The CDR3, as DNA: TGCGCCAGCAGCCAAGCTCTAGCGGGAGGCCATCAAGTGGGGACCCAGTACTTC. Protein: CASSQALAGGHQVGTQYF.

This clone was recorded only once. This rearrangement joins TRBV29-1 to TRBJ1-1; D gene unclear. Trimming removed 4 bases from V and 0 bases from J, with 9 bases in between. Germline CDR1 is SQVTM and CDR2 is ANQGSEA. The CDR3 sequence is 13 residues long. The CDR3 DNA reads as TGCAGCGTTGGGGCCCACATGAACACTGAAGCTTTCTTT. Its protein is CSVGAHMNTEAFF. The complete variable domain, with remaining parts taken from reference TRBV29-1 and TRBJ1-1, reads SAVISQKPSRDICQRGTSLTIQCQVDSQVTMMFWYRQQPGQSLTLIATANQGSEATYESGFVIDKFPISRPNLTFSTLTVSNMSPEDSSIYLCSVGAHMNTEAFFGQGTRLTVV.

The chain employs TRBV7-2 and TRBJ2-5, with 10 bases lining up with TRBD2. The CDR3 extends over 17 amino acids. After removal of 1 base from V and 1 base from J, the junction contained 6 bases not matched to a gene. The V gene's germline CDR1 is SGHTA and CDR2 FQGNSA. CDR3 region: CASSLGRSSGSQETQYF. The CDR3 nucleotides are TGTGCCAGCAGCTTAGGGCGGTCTAGCGGGAGCCAAGAGACCCAGTACTTC.

The chain couples TRBV7-6 to TRBJ1-2; possibly TRBD1 for D (5 bases). Germline V lookup: CDR1 SGHVS, CDR2 FNYEAQ. The V gene lost 1 base and the J gene lost 0 bases, with 12 bases spanning the gap. This CDR3 spans 16 amino acids. The CDR3 sequence: CASSLGAGSPNYGYTF. In DNA form, the CDR3 reads TGTGCCAGCAGCTTAGGGGCAGGGTCCCCTAACTATGGCTACACCTTC. The entire variable domain, with the rest obtained from reference TRBV7-6 and TRBJ1-2, is as follows: GAGVSQSPRYKVTKRGQDVALRCDPISGHVSLYWYRQALGQGPEFLTYFNYEAQQDKSGLPNDRFSAERPEGSISTLTIQRTEQRDSAMYRCASSLGAGSPNYGYTFGSGTRLTVV.

V usage is TRBV28 and J usage is TRBJ2-4, with D possibly TRBD1 on 8 matching bases. The germline CDR1 and CDR2 sequences are MDHEN and SYDVKM. The CDR3 spans 14 residues. The V end lost 8 bases, the J end lost 7 bases, and 18 bases lay between the germline ends. CDR3 loop: CASGVQGGRNIQYF. As DNA, the CDR3 is TGTGCCAGCGGGGTACAGGGGGGGCGGAACATTCAGTACTTC.

The V call is TRBV27, the J call TRBJ1-1, with TRBD1 matching 7 bases. In germline, CDR1 is MNHEY, CDR2 SMNVEV (reference sequence). The CDR3 is 15 residues long. The V segment lost 5 bases and the J segment 1 base; nucleotides outside the gene matches: 7. As DNA, the CDR3 is TGTGCCAGCAGTGCGGACAGGAGTTGGAACACTGAAGCTTTCTTT. The encoded protein is CASSADRSWNTEAFF.

This chain joins TRBV9 and TRBJ1-3; D ambiguous. Germline CDR1 is SGDLS and CDR2 is YYNGEE. Trimming removed 7 bases from V and 8 bases from J, with 16 bases in between. There are 13 residues in the CDR3. The CDR3 bases are TGTGCCAGCGGAGGACGTAACGTACACACCATATATTTT. Amino acid sequence: CASGGRNVHTIYF.

The chain combines TRBV30 with TRBJ1-3, with TRBD1 identical over 8 bases. The CDR3 extends over 15 amino acids. Germline values: CDR1 GTSNPN, CDR2 SVGIG (reference sequence). The J segment lost 2 bases and the V segment lost 1 base, leaving 4 bases of the junction unmatched. Written as DNA, the CDR3 is TGTGCCTGGAGTGGAAAACAGGGGGCTGGAAACACCATATATTTT. Protein product: CAWSGKQGAGNTIYF. Together with reference TRBV30 and TRBJ1-3, the CDR3 gives the full variable domain: SQTIHQWPATLVQPVGSPLSLECTVEGTSNPNLYWYRQAAGRGLQLLFYSVGIGQISSEVPQNLSASRPQDRQFILSSKKLLLSDSGFYLCAWSGKQGAGNTIYFGEGSWLTVV.

The chain employs TRBV19 and TRBJ2-7, with D perhaps matching TRBD2 (6 bases). The V end was cut by 8 bases, the J end by 2 bases, with 13 bases between. The CDR3 totals 13 residues. The germline gives CDR1 LNHDA, CDR2 SQIVND (reference sequence). CDR3 in amino acids: CASGRDLAYEQYF. CDR3 sequence (DNA): TGTGCCAGTGGGCGGGATTTAGCCTACGAGCAGTACTTC.

This rearrangement joins TRBV7-6 to TRBJ1-5, with a tentative D call TRBD1 (5 bases). Germline CDR1 is SGHVS and CDR2 is FNYEAQ. With 2 bases removed from V and 4 bases from J, the gap between germline ends came to 15 bases. This CDR3 comprises 16 residues. This CDR3 reads CASSLSSLGQNQPQHF. The CDR3 region has the DNA TGTGCCAGCAGCTTATCATCTTTGGGGCAGAATCAGCCCCAGCATTTT.

The sample holds a few counts of this clone. The DNA of the CDR3 is TGTGCCAGCAGTTCGGGGACAGACGAGCAGTACTTC. It encodes CASSSGTDEQYF. The chain combines TRBV2 with TRBJ2-7; 7 bases agree with TRBD1. Germline CDR1 and CDR2: SNHLY and FYNNEI. The V gene end was trimmed by 5 bases and the J gene end by 5 bases; junction bases not matched to a gene: 3. The CDR3 contains 12 residues.

This rearrangement joins TRBV7-8 to TRBJ2-7, with 8 positions matching TRBD1. The CDR3 consists of 12 residues. Germline values: CDR1 SGHVS, CDR2 FQNEAQ. The trim removed 7 bases at V and 2 bases at J, leaving 1 base unmatched. The CDR3 DNA is TGTGCCAGCACGGACAGGGCCTACGAGCAGTACTTC. Amino acid sequence: CASTDRAYEQYF.

V gene TRBV6-6 combines with J gene TRBJ1-6; maybe TRBD1 (6 bases). Trimming removed 2 bases at V and 5 bases at J, with 10 bases between. Germline V gene data show CDR1 as MNHNY and CDR2 as SVGAGI (reference sequence). This CDR3 region has 15 residues. The CDR3 DNA follows: TGTGCCAGCAGTTACCAGGGGTCGGATAATTCACCCCTCCACTTT. Its translation: CASSYQGSDNSPLHF.

This clone was counted once. The V call is TRBV5-6, the J call TRBJ2-1; 7 nucleotides match TRBD2. The CDR3 is made up of 15 amino acids. V was pared by 4 bases and J by 1 base, with 5 bases of the junction left unmatched. CDR1 is SGHDT, CDR2 YYEEEE, per germline. CDR3 coding DNA: TGTGCCAGCAGCGCACTAGCGAGGTCCTACAATGAGCAGTTCTTC. Translating it yields CASSALARSYNEQFF.

This chain uses TRBV6-6 with TRBJ2-3, with D possibly TRBD2 on 6 matching bases. There are 12 residues in the CDR3. Germline V gene data show CDR1 as MNHNY and CDR2 as SVGAGI (reference sequence). V was trimmed by 4 bases and J by 13 bases, leaving 15 bases between them. Written as DNA, the CDR3 is TGTGCCAGCAGTTCCGTCCCGGGAGCGGAGTATTTT. Encoded protein: CASSSVPGAEYF.

This chain uses TRBV2 with TRBJ1-2, with 7 bases that match TRBD1. The length of the CDR3 is 15 residues. Germline CDR1 reads SNHLY; CDR2 reads FYNNEI. With 1 base clipped from V and 3 bases from J, the junction kept 5 bases outside the gene matches. The CDR3: CASSEGQGVYYGYTF. The CDR3 nucleotides are TGTGCCAGCAGTGAAGGGCAGGGGGTCTACTATGGCTACACCTTC. Drawing the rest from reference TRBV2 and TRBJ1-2, the complete variable domain is EPEVTQTPSHQVTQMGQEVILRCVPISNHLYFYWYRQILGQKVEFLVSFYNNEISEKSEIFDDQFSVERPDGSNFTLKIRSTKLEDSAMYFCASSEGQGVYYGYTFGSGTRLTVV.

This chain joins TRBV6-4 and TRBJ2-1; D might be TRBD2 (5 bases). The CDR3 loop spans 16 amino acids. CDR1 MRHNA and CDR2 SNTAGT come from the germline V gene. Trimming removed 0 bases at V and 0 bases at J, with 9 bases between. The CDR3 DNA sequence: TGTGCCAGCAGTGACTCGATCGGGGACTCCTACAATGAGCAGTTCTTC. This sequence encodes CASSDSIGDSYNEQFF.

The rearrangement joins TRBV2 to TRBJ2-2, with D maybe TRBD1 (5 bases). The germline CDR1 and CDR2 sequences are SNHLY and FYNNEI. This CDR3 has 15 amino acids. With 3 bases removed from V and 3 bases from J, the gap between germline ends came to 11 bases. As DNA, the CDR3 is TGTGCCAGCAGTGAGGGGCTAGTTGACACCGGGGAGCTGTTTTTT. It translates to CASSEGLVDTGELFF. Full variable domain (missing parts from reference TRBV2 and TRBJ2-2): EPEVTQTPSHQVTQMGQEVILRCVPISNHLYFYWYRQILGQKVEFLVSFYNNEISEKSEIFDDQFSVERPDGSNFTLKIRSTKLEDSAMYFCASSEGLVDTGELFFGEGSRLTVL.

The chain couples TRBV11-3 to TRBJ2-7; 9 bases map to TRBD1. V gave up 4 bases and J gave up 6 bases; unmatched junction bases: 10. The CDR3 totals 15 residues. Looked up from germline, CDR1 is SGHNT and CDR2 is YENEEA. The CDR3 protein is CASSSQQGAFGEQYF. CDR3 sequence (DNA): TGTGCCAGCAGCTCACAACAGGGGGCATTTGGCGAGCAGTACTTC.

The gene calls are TRBV27 and TRBJ1-4; the D gene is possibly TRBD1 (6 bases). The CDR3 sequence is 14 residues long. The germline V gene has CDR1 MNHEY and CDR2 SMNVEV (reference sequence). V was clipped by 5 bases and J by 3 bases, with 10 bases between them. CDR3 nucleotides: TGTGCCAGCAGTCCACAGGGAGCTAATGAAAAACTGTTTTTT. Protein: CASSPQGANEKLFF.

The count of this clone is one. This chain joins TRBV27 and TRBJ2-2, with TRBD2 matching over 7 bases. Germline values: CDR1 MNHEY, CDR2 SMNVEV (reference sequence). The CDR3 contains 12 residues. Trimming at V came to 6 bases and at J to 8 bases, leaving 3 bases not matched to a gene. The CDR3 DNA is TGTGCCAGCAGCTTGCGGGGGGGGGAGCTGTTTTTT. Protein sequence: CASSLRGGELFF.

This clone was seen only once. This sequence joins TRBV27 and TRBJ2-7; a weak D match, TRBD1 (6 bases). The CDR3 is made up of 12 amino acids. Germline V lookup: CDR1 MNHEY, CDR2 SMNVEV (reference sequence). V was cut by 8 bases and J by 2 bases, with 10 bases left in between. The CDR3 spells CASRDTAYEQYF. In DNA form, the CDR3 reads TGTGCCAGCCGGGACACCGCCTACGAGCAGTACTTC.

The rearrangement joins TRBV28 to TRBJ1-2, with D hard to call. This CDR3 has 11 amino acids. Germline V lookup: CDR1 MDHEN, CDR2 SYDVKM. V was cut by 5 bases and J by 5 bases, with 6 bases left in between. The CDR3 sequence: CASSREYGYTF. As DNA, the CDR3 is TGTGCCAGCAGTCGAGAGTATGGCTACACCTTC.